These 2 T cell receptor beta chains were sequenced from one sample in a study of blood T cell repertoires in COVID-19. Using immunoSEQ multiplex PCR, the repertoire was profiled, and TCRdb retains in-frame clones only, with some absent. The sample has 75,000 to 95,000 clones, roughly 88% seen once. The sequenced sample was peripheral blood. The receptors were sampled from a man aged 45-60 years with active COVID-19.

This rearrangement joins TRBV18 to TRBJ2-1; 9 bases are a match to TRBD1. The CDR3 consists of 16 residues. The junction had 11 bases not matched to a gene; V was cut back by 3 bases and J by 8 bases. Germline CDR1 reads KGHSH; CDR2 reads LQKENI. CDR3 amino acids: CASSPTSGQGLYEQFF. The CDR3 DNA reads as TGTGCCAGCTCACCTACCTCAGGACAGGGGTTGTATGAGCAGTTCTTC.

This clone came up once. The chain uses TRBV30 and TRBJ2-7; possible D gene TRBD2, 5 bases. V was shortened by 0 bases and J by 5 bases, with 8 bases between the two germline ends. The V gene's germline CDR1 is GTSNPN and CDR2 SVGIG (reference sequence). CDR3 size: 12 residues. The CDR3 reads CAWSVTGNEQYF. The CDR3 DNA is TGTGCCTGGAGTGTAACGGGAAACGAGCAGTACTTC. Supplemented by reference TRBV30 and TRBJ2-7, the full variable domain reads SQTIHQWPATLVQPVGSPLSLECTVEGTSNPNLYWYRQAAGRGLQLLFYSVGIGQISSEVPQNLSASRPQDRQFILSSKKLLLSDSGFYLCAWSVTGNEQYFGPGTRLTVT.